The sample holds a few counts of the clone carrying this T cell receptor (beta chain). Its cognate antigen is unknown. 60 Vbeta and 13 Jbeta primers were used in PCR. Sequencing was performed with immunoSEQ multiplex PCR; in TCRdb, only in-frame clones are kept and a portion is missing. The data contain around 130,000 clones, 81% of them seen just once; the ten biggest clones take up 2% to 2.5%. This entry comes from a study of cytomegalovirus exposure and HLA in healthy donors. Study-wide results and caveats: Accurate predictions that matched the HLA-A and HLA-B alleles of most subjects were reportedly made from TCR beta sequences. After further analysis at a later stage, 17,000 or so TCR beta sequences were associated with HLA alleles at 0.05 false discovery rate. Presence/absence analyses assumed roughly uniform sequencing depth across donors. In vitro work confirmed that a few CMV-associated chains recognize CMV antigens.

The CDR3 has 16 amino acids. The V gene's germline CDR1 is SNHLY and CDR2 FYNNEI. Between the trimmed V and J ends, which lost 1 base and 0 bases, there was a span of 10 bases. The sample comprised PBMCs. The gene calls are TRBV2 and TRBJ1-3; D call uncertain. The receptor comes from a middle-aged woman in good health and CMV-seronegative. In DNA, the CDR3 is TGTGCCAGCAGTGAAGGCGAGGCCCTCTCTGGAAACACCATATATTTT. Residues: CASSEGEALSGNTIYF.